Given below is one T cell receptor beta chain in context. No antigen is known for it. The entry originates in a study of early T cells in non-severe SARS-CoV-2 infection. Study context: The study sequenced bulk RNA from unsorted whole blood, with chains unpaired. Findings and limits, study-wide: VDJdb matching, biased toward anti-spike CD8 responses, missed private and CD4 specificities.

This CDR3 region has 13 residues. The germline V gene encodes CDR1 SGHTA and CDR2 FQGNSA. Trimming stripped 5 bases from V and 3 bases from J, with 8 bases between. Individual cDNA molecules received unique molecular identifiers. TCRdb ran MiXCR on the 5' RACE reads and lists one entry per CDR3 protein. The sample has 70,000 or so distinct CDR3 sequences; about 9.5% are singletons. Here the sequenced sample was whole blood, taken at baseline. This receptor was taken from an adult who was a healthcare worker with PCR-confirmed SARS-CoV-2 infection or an uninfected control (not recorded which). The J gene is TRBJ1-3, the V gene TRBV7-2; weak D call: TRBD1 (5 bases). The CDR3 bases are TGTGCCAGCAGCCCCCAGGGTGGAAACACCATATATTTT. Translating gives CASSPQGGNTIYF. Filled out from reference TRBV7-2 and TRBJ1-3, the complete variable domain reads GAGVSQSPSNKVTEKGKDVELRCDPISGHTALYWYRQSLGQGLEFLIYFQGNSAPDKSGLPSDRFSAERTGGSVSTLTIQRTQQEDSAVYLCASSPQGGNTIYFGEGSWLTVV.